The clone carrying this T cell receptor beta chain was seen just once. Its antigen remains unknown. It was cDNA, reverse transcribed from extracted RNA, that served as the sequencing template. Clones were sequenced by immunoSEQ multiplex PCR, and TCRdb holds only the in-frame ones, with some missing. Counted here are about 190,000 clones, roughly three fifths occurring once; the ten biggest clones make up less than 0.8%. The data are from a study of CD8+ T cells in alopecia areata. This CDR3 is built from 14 residues. The germline CDR1 and CDR2 sequences are MNHNS and SASEGT. V gave up 7 bases and J gave up 0 bases, with 9 bases separating them. Treatment denoted: oral pan-JAK inhibitor, 5-10 mg twice daily. PBMCs were stained for CD3, CD4 and CD8, and CD4+ and CD8+ T cells were sorted. Notes on the study in general: Having just one nonresponder leaves the connection between baseline CD8+ expansion and response unresolved. Scalp clonality decreased significantly with tofacitinib, and so did expanded CD8+ clones among the top 100. Lesional scalp displayed greater clonality than normal scalp, most notably in alopecia totalis/universalis.

The receptor was isolated from a human donor with alopecia areata. V usage is TRBV6-1 and J usage is TRBJ2-2; D is ambiguous. This specimen consisted of CD4+ T cells sorted from blood, obtained at week 4, from a patient treated with tofacitinib. The CDR3 DNA reads as TGTGCCAGCATTCGGACGGCGAACACCGGGGAGCTGTTTTTT. Translating gives CASIRTANTGELFF.